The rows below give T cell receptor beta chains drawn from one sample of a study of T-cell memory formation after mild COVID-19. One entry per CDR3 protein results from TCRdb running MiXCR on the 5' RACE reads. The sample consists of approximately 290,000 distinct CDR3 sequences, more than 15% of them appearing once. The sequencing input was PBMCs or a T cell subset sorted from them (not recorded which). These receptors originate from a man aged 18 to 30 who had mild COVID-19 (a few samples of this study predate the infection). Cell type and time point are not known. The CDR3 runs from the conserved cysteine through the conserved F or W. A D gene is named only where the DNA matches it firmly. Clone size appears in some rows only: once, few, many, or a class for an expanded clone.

TGTGCCAGCAGCTTGAGGGGGGCGCAGGTAGCTTTCTTT CASSLRGAQVAFF TRBJ1-1 - TRBV7-2 -
TGTGCCAGCAGCTTAGATGGGGGGGCAGACATTCAGTACTTC CASSLDGGADIQYF TRBJ2-4 few TRBV7-2 -
TGTGCCAGCAGCTTGAACAGGGAGGGAGATACGCAGTATTTT CASSLNREGDTQYF TRBJ2-3 - TRBV7-3 -
TGTGCCAGCTCACCTAGTTCTGGCACTGAAGCTTTCTTT CASSPSSGTEAFF TRBJ1-1 few TRBV18 -
TGTGCCAGCAGTTACTTTCAGGGTGCCTACTCTGGGGCCAACGTCCTGACTTTC CASSYFQGAYSGANVLTF TRBJ2-6 - TRBV6-2/TRBV6-3 -
TGTGCCACCAGTGATTCAAGGGGCAGGGGGCTTTATACGCAGTATTTT CATSDSRGRGLYTQYF TRBJ2-3 many TRBV24-1 TRBD1
TGTGCCAGCACTCGATGGTGGGGAGAAGAGACCCAGTACTTC CASTRWWGEETQYF TRBJ2-5 - TRBV12-3/TRBV12-4 -
TGTGCCAGCAGTACCCGGGGGGGCGGGGATACGCAGTATTTT CASSTRGGGDTQYF TRBJ2-3 few TRBV28 TRBD2
TGTGCCTGGAGTGTAGCTGGGACTCACTACTACAATGAGCAGTTCTTC CAWSVAGTHYYNEQFF TRBJ2-1 many TRBV30 -
TGTGCCAGCAGTCCTCACAAGACCTACGAGCAGTACTTC CASSPHKTYEQYF TRBJ2-7 - TRBV12-3/TRBV12-4 -
TGTGCCAGCAGAGCCCGGACACCTAACAATCAGCCCCAGCATTTT CASRARTPNNQPQHF TRBJ1-5 few TRBV6-2/TRBV6-3 -
TGTGCCAGCAGTTCCCGGGGCTCCATACCCCATGGCTACACCTTC CASSSRGSIPHGYTF TRBJ1-2 - TRBV6-2/TRBV6-3 -
TGCGCCAGCAGTGAGTCAGTACTAGCGGACACAGATACGCAGTATTTT CASSESVLADTDTQYF TRBJ2-3 - TRBV10-1 TRBD2
TGCAGTGCTAGAGTTAGCTCTAACACAGATACGCAGTATTTT CSARVSSNTDTQYF TRBJ2-3 few TRBV20-1 -
TGTGCCACCAGTGACGTCTATGGCTACACCTTC CATSDVYGYTF TRBJ1-2 - TRBV24-1 -
TGCAGCGCCCAGGGGGGGACAGTAAACTCCTACGAGCAGTACTTC CSAQGGTVNSYEQYF TRBJ2-7 - TRBV29-1 -
TGTGCCAGCAGTTTCCTTGGTTCAACAGATACGCAGTATTTT CASSFLGSTDTQYF TRBJ2-3 many TRBV27 -
TGCGCCAGCAGTTATAGCGGGGCTACTCCCTACGAGCAGTACTTC CASSYSGATPYEQYF TRBJ2-7 few TRBV5-1 TRBD2
TGTGCCAGCGGGCAGGGGCCCTTGAGCTCCTATAATTCACCCCTCCACTTT CASGQGPLSSYNSPLHF TRBJ1-6 - TRBV27 -
TGTGCCAGCAGCTTAAGGAGGGGTCAGCCCCAGCATTTT CASSLRRGQPQHF TRBJ1-5 many TRBV7-3 -
TGTGCCAGCAGCTTGCGGCGCCTAAAGCCCACAGATACGCAGTATTTT CASSLRRLKPTDTQYF TRBJ2-3 - TRBV7-8 -
TGCGCCAGCAGCCGCGCTGGCGGGGGAAACACCATATATTTT CASSRAGGGNTIYF TRBJ1-3 few TRBV4-1 -
TGTGCCAGCAGTTTTGGGGATAAGAATCAGCCCCAGCATTTT CASSFGDKNQPQHF TRBJ1-5 many TRBV12-3/TRBV12-4 -
TGTGCCAGCAGTGCCCCTCCAGGGGACACTGAAGCTTTCTTT CASSAPPGDTEAFF TRBJ1-1 few TRBV28 -
TGTGCCAGCAGCCTAATCAGGGAAGAAGCTTTCTTT CASSLIREEAFF TRBJ1-1 few TRBV7-9 -
TGCAGTGCTAGGGCCGCGGGCTGGAGTGAGACCCAGTACTTC CSARAAGWSETQYF TRBJ2-5 - TRBV20-1 -
TGTGCCAGCAGTTTAGGCAGGCTTAATGAAAAACTGTTTTTT CASSLGRLNEKLFF TRBJ1-4 - TRBV12-3/TRBV12-4 -
TGTGCCAGCAGCCAATTGCTAGACTCGGGCAATGAGCAGTTCTTC CASSQLLDSGNEQFF TRBJ2-1 few TRBV3-1 -
TGTGCCACCAGCAGAGAACTATTTGGGTCTAGCGGGGGCCGAGGAGACAATGAGCAGTTCTTC CATSRELFGSSGGRGDNEQFF TRBJ2-1 many TRBV15 TRBD2
TGTGCCATCAGTGAATACAGGTTGGAGACCCAGTACTTC CAISEYRLETQYF TRBJ2-5 - TRBV10-3 -
TGTGCCAGCTCACCATCCACGAACACCGGGGAGCTGTTTTTT CASSPSTNTGELFF TRBJ2-2 - TRBV18 -
TGTGCCAGCAGCCAAGATAGTGGGGATGGGTGGGAGACCCAGTACTTC CASSQDSGDGWETQYF TRBJ2-5 - TRBV4-2 -
TGTGCCAGCAGCTTAGACTTTTCAGGGGCCAACGTCCTGACTTTC CASSLDFSGANVLTF TRBJ2-6 many TRBV7-2 -
TGCGCCAGCAGCCAAGAGGGGCTCTCCGACGAGCAGTACTTC CASSQEGLSDEQYF TRBJ2-7 - TRBV4-1 -
TGCAGTGCTAGAGGGCTGTCGAGGACAGAGCAAGAGACCCAGTACTTC CSARGLSRTEQETQYF TRBJ2-5 few TRBV20-1 -
TGTGCCAGCAGTTACAATGAGCAGTTCTTC CASSYNEQFF TRBJ2-1 many TRBV28 -